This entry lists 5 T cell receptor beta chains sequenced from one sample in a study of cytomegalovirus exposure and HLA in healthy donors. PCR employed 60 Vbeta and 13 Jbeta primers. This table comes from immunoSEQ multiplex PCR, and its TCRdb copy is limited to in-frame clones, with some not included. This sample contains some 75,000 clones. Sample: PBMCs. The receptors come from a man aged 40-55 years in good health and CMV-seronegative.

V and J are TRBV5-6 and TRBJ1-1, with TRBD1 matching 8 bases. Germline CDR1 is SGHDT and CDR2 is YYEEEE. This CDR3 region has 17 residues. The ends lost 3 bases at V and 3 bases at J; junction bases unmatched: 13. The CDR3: CASSSRTGFGRYTEAFF. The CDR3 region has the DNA TGTGCCAGCAGCTCAAGGACAGGGTTTGGGCGGTACACTGAAGCTTTCTTT. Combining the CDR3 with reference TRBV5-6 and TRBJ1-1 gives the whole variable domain DAGVTQSPTHLIKTRGQQVTLRCSPKSGHDTVSWYQQALGQGPQFIFQYYEEEERQRGNFPDRFSGHQFPNYSSELNVNALLLGDSALYLCASSSRTGFGRYTEAFFGQGTRLTVV.

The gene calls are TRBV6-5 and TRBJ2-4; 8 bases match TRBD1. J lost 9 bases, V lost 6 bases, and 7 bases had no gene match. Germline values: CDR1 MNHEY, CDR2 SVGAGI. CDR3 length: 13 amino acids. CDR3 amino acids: CASSFDRGGIQYF. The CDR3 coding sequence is TGTGCCAGCAGCTTTGACAGGGGCGGCATTCAGTACTTC.

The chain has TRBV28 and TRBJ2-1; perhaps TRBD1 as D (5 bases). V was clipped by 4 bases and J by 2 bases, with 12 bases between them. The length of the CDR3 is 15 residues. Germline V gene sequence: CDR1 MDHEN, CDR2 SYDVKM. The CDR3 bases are TGTGCCAGCAGTTCGCAGGGCTTGACCTACAATGAGCAGTTCTTC. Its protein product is CASSSQGLTYNEQFF.

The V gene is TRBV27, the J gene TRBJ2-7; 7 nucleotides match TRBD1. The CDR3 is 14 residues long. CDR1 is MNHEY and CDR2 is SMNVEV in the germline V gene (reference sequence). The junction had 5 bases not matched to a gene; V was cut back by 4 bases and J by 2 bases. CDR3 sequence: CASSSGTAAYEQYF. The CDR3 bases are TGTGCCAGCAGTTCCGGGACAGCAGCCTACGAGCAGTACTTC.

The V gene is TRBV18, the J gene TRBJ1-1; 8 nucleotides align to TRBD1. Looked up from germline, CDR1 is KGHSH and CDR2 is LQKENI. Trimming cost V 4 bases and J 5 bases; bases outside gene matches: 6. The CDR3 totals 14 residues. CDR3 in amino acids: CASSRGQGVTEAFF. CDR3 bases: TGTGCCAGCTCACGTGGACAGGGTGTAACTGAAGCTTTCTTT.